This T cell receptor (beta chain) emerged from a study of breast tumors, draining lymph nodes, adjacent tissues. TCRdb independently ran MiXCR on the multiplex PCR reads; one entry per CDR3 protein. The sample has roughly 220,000 distinct CDR3 sequences, less than 35% seen once. This clonotype has ten or more counts. Samples came from axillary lymph nodes draining the breast cancer. V gave up 1 base and J gave up 8 bases, with 14 bases separating them. CDR3 length: 14 residues. Germline CDR1 and CDR2: MGHRA and YSYEKL. This chain joins TRBV4-1 and TRBJ1-2; a weak D match, TRBD1 (5 bases). The specimen was axillary lymph node tissue. The sequence was collected from a female donor with breast cancer. Some clones in this sample may be carry-over from other donors' samples. CDR3 residues: CASSQGLTGQGYTF. The CDR3 nucleotides are TGCGCCAGCAGCCAAGGGTTAACAGGTCAGGGCTACACCTTC.